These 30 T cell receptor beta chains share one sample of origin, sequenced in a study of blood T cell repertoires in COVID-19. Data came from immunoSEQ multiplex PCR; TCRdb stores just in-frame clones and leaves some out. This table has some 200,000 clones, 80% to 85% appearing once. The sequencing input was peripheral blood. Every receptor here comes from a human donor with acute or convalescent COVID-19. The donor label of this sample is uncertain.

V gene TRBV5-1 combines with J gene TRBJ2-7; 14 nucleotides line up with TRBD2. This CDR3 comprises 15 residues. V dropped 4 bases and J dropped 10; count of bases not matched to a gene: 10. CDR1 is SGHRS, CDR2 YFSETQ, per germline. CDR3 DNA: TGCGCCAGCAGCGACGACCCGGGACTAGCGGGAGTCCAGTACTTC. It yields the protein CASSDDPGLAGVQYF. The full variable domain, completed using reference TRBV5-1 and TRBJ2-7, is KAGVTQTPRYLIKTRGQQVTLSCSPISGHRSVSWYQQTPGQGLQFLFEYFSETQRNKGNFPGRFSGRQFSNSRSEMNVSTLELGDSALYLCASSDDPGLAGVQYFGPGTRLTVT.

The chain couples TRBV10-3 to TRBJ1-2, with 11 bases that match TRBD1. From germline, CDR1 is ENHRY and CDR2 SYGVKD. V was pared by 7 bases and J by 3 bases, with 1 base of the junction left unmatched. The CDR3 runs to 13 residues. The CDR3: CAIKGQGDYGYTF. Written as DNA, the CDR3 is TGTGCCATCAAGGGACAGGGGGACTATGGCTACACCTTC.

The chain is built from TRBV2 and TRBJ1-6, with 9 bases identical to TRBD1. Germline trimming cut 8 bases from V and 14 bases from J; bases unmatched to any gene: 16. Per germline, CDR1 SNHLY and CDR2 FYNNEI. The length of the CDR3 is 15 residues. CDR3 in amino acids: CASLRDRVAHWSLHF. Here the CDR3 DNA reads TGTGCCAGCCTCCGGGACAGGGTAGCCCATTGGTCCCTCCACTTT.

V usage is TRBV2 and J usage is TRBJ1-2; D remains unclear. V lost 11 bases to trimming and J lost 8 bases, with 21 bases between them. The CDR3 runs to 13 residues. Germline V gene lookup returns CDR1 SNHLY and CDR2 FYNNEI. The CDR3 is CASGHSGENGYTF. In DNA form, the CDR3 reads TGTGCCTCAGGCCATAGTGGGGAGAACGGCTACACCTTC.

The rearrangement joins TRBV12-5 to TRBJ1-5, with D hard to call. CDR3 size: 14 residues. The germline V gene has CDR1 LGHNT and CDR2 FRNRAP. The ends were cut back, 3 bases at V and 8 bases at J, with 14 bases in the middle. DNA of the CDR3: TGTGCTAGTGGTTTCGACTGGCCCCACAAGCCCCAGCATTTT. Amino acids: CASGFDWPHKPQHF. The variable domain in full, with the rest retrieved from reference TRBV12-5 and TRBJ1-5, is DARVTQTPRHKVTEMGQEVTMRCQPILGHNTVFWYRQTMMQGLELLAYFRNRAPLDDSGMPKDRFSAEMPDATLATLKIQPSEPRDSAVYFCASGFDWPHKPQHFGDGTRLSIL.

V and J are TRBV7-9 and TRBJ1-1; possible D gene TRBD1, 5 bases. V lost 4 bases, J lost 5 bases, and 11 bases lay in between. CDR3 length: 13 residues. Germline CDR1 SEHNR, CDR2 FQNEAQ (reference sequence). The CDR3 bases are TGTGCCAGCAGCTATCAGGGAAATACTGAAGCTTTCTTT. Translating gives CASSYQGNTEAFF.

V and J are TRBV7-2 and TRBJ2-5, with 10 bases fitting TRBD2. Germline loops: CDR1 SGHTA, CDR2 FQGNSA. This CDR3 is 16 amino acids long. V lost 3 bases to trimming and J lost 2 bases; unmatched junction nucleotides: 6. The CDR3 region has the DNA TGTGCCAGCAGCTTGGGATCAGCGGGGGGGCAAGAGACCCAGTACTTC. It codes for CASSLGSAGGQETQYF.

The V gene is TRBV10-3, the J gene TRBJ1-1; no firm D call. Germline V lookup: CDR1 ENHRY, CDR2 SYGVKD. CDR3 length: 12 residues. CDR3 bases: TGTGTCGCCAGGTCCATCGAGGGTGAAGCTTTCTTT. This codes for CVARSIEGEAFF.

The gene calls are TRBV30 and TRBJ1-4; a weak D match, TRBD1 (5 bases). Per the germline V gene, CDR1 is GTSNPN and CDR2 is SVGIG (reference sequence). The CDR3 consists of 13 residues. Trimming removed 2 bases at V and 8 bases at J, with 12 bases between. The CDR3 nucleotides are TGTGCCTGGAGTACCGGGGGGAAAGAAAAACTGTTTTTT. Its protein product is CAWSTGGKEKLFF. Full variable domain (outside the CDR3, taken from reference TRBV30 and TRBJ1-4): SQTIHQWPATLVQPVGSPLSLECTVEGTSNPNLYWYRQAAGRGLQLLFYSVGIGQISSEVPQNLSASRPQDRQFILSSKKLLLSDSGFYLCAWSTGGKEKLFFGSGTQLSVL.

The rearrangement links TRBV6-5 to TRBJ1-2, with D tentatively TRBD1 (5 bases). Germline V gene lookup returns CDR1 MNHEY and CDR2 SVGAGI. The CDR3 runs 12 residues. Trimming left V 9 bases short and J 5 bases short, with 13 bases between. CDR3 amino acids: CASSGWAYGYTF. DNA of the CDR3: TGTGCCAGTTCAGGGTGGGCTTATGGCTACACCTTC.

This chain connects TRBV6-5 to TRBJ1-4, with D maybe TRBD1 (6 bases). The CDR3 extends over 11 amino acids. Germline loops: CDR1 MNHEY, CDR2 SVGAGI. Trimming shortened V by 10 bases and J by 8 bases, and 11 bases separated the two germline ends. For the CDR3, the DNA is TGTGCCACCAGACAGGACGAAAAACTGTTTTTT. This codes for CATRQDEKLFF.

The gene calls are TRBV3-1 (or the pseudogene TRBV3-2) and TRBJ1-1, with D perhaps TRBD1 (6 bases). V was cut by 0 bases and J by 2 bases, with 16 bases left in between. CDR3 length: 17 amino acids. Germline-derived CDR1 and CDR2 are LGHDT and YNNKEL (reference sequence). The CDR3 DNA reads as TGTGCCAGCAGCCAAGAGGGAAGGACAGTAGTAAACACTGAAGCTTTCTTT. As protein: CASSQEGRTVVNTEAFF.

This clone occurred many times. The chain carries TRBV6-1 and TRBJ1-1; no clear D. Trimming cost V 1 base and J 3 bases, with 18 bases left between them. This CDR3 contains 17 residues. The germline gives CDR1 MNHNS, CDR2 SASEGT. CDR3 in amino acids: CASSEEFPSIAHTEAFF. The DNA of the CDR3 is TGTGCCAGCAGTGAAGAGTTTCCGTCGATAGCGCACACTGAAGCTTTCTTT.

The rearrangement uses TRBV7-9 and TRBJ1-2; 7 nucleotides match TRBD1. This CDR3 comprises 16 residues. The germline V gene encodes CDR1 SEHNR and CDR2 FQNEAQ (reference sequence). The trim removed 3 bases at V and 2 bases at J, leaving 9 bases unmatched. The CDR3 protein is CASSFQAVGQNYGYTF. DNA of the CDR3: TGTGCCAGCAGCTTCCAAGCGGTGGGACAGAACTATGGCTACACCTTC.

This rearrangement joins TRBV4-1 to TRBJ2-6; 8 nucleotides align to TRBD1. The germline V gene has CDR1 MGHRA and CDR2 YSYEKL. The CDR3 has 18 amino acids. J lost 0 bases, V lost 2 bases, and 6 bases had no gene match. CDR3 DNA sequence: TGCGCCAGCAGCCAACCGGACAGGGCCTACTCTGGGGCCAACGTCCTGACTTTC. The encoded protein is CASSQPDRAYSGANVLTF.

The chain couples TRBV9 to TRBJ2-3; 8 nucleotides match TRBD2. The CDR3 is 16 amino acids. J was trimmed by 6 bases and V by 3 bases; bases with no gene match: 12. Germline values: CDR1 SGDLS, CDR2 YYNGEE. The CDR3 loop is CASSARGREVSDTQYF. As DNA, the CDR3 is TGTGCCAGCAGCGCCCGGGGGCGGGAGGTCTCCGATACGCAGTATTTT.

The CDR3 region is CASSPAWATNTGELFF. The CDR3 nucleotides read TGTGCCAGCAGCCCTGCATGGGCGACGAACACCGGGGAGCTGTTTTTT. V and J are TRBV6-2 or TRBV6-3 and TRBJ2-2; no firm D call. Per germline, CDR1 MNHEY and CDR2 SVGEGT. V shed 6 bases and J shed 0 bases, with 14 bases lying between them. The CDR3 runs 16 residues.

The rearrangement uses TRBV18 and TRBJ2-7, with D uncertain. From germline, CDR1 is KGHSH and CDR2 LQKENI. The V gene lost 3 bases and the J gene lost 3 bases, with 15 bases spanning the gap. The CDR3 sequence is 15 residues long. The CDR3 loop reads CASSPSRQADYEQYF. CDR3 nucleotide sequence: TGTGCCAGCTCACCGAGTCGGCAGGCCGACTACGAGCAGTACTTC.

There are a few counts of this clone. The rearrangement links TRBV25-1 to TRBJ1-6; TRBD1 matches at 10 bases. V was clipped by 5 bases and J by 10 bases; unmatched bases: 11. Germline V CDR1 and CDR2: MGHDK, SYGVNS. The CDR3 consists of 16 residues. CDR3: CASSSTWDRGGSPLHF. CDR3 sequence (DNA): TGTGCCAGCAGTTCTACCTGGGACAGGGGTGGGTCACCCCTCCACTTT.

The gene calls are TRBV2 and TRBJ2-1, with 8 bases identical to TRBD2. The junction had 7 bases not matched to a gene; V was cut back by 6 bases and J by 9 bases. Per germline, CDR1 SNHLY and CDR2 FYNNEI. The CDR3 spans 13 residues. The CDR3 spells CASSGGAVGEQFF. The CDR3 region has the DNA TGTGCCAGCAGCGGGGGGGCCGTAGGTGAGCAGTTCTTC.

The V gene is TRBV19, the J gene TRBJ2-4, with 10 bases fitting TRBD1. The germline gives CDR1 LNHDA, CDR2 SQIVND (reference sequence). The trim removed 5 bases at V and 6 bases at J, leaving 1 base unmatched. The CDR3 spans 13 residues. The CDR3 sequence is CASSWTGGNIQYF. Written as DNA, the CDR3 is TGTGCCAGTAGTTGGACAGGGGGAAACATTCAGTACTTC.

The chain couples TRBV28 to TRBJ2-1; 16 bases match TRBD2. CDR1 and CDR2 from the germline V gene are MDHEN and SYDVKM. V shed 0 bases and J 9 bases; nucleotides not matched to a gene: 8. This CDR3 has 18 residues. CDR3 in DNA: TGTGCCAGCAGTTTATGGCGGGGGACTAGCGGGAGGGAAGGTGAGCAGTTCTTC. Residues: CASSLWRGTSGREGEQFF.

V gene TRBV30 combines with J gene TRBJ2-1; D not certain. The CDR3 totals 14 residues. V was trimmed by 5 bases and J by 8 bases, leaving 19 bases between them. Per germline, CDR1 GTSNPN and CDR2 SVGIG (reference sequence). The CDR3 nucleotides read TGTGCCTGGGGGCTCGTTAGCCCAAACCATGAGCAGTTCTTC. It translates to CAWGLVSPNHEQFF. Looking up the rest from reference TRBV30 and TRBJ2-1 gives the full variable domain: SQTIHQWPATLVQPVGSPLSLECTVEGTSNPNLYWYRQAAGRGLQLLFYSVGIGQISSEVPQNLSASRPQDRQFILSSKKLLLSDSGFYLCAWGLVSPNHEQFFGPGTRLTVL.

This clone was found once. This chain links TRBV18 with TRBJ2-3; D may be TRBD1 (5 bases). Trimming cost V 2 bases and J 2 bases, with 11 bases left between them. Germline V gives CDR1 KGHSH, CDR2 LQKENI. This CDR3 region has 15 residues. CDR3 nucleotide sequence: TGTGCCAGCTCACCAGGGGCTAGTTCCACAGATACGCAGTATTTT. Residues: CASSPGASSTDTQYF.

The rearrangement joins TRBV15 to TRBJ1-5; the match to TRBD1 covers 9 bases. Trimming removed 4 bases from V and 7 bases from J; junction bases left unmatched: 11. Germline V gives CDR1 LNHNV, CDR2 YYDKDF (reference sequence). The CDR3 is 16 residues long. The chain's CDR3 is CATSTLQGALRQPQHF. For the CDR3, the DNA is TGTGCCACCAGCACCTTACAGGGGGCCTTACGGCAGCCCCAGCATTTT.

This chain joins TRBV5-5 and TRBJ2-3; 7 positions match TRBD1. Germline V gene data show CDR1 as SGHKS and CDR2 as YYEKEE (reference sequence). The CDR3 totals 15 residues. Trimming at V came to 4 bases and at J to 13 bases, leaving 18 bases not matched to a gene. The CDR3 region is CASSPTGQVITSKYF. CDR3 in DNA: TGTGCCAGCAGCCCAACCGGACAGGTCATAACCTCGAAGTATTTT.

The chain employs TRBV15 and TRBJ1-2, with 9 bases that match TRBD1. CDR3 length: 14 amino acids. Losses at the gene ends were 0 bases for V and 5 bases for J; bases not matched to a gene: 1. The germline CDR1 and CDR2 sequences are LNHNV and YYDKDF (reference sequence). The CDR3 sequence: CATSREGQGYGYTF. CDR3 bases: TGTGCCACCAGCAGAGAGGGACAGGGTTATGGCTACACCTTC.

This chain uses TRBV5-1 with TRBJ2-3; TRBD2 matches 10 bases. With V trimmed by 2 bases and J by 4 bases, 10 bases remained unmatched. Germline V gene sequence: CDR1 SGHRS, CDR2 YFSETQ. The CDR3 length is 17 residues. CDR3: CASSFGGLAGEADTQYF. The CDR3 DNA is TGCGCCAGCAGCTTCGGTGGGCTAGCGGGAGAGGCAGATACGCAGTATTTT.

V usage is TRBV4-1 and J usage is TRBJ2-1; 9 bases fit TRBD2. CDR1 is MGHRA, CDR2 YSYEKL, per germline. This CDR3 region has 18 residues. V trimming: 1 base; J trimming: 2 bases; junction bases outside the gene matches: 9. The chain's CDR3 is CASSQAVSGGLTYNEQFF. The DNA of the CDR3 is TGCGCCAGCAGCCAAGCGGTTAGCGGGGGCCTAACCTACAATGAGCAGTTCTTC.

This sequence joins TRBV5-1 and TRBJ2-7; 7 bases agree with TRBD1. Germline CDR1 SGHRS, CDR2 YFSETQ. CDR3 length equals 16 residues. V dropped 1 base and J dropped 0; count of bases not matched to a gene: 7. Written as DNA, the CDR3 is TGCGCCAGCAGCTTGCTACCGGGACAGAGCTCCTACGAGCAGTACTTC. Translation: CASSLLPGQSSYEQYF.